The 12 T cell receptor beta chains presented below share a single source sample, sequenced in a study of cytomegalovirus exposure and HLA in healthy donors. With 60 Vbeta and 13 Jbeta primers, the PCR was carried out. The method was immunoSEQ multiplex PCR; TCRdb's version includes in-frame clones alone and lacks a portion of them. The table includes about 200,000 clones, almost 70% detected once. The sample comprised PBMCs. Every receptor here comes from a man aged 40-49 years in good health and CMV-seropositive.

V usage is TRBV11-2 and J usage is TRBJ1-1, with TRBD1 as a possible D gene (6 bases). V gave up 3 bases and J gave up 5 bases, with 10 bases separating them. The CDR3 totals 13 residues. The germline V gene encodes CDR1 SGHAT and CDR2 FQNNGV. CDR3: CASSFLGGTEAFF. In DNA form, the CDR3 reads TGTGCCAGCAGCTTTTTAGGGGGAACTGAAGCTTTCTTT.

In its sample, this clone was seen a few times. The genes are TRBV7-9 and TRBJ2-6; D possibly corresponds to TRBD2 (5 bases). The germline V and J ends were trimmed by 2 bases and 1 base, with 12 bases remaining between them. This CDR3 region has 17 residues. The germline gives CDR1 SEHNR, CDR2 FQNEAQ (reference sequence). CDR3: CASSLNGPGSGANVLTF. In DNA form, the CDR3 reads TGTGCCAGCAGCTTAAATGGGCCGGGGTCTGGGGCCAACGTCCTGACTTTC.

This chain links TRBV18 with TRBJ2-3; 7 bases are a match to TRBD1. This CDR3 spans 11 amino acids. Germline V gene data show CDR1 as KGHSH and CDR2 as LQKENI. V lost 3 bases and J lost 9; bases outside the gene matches: 0. The CDR3 reads CASSPTGTQYF. The CDR3 DNA reads as TGTGCCAGCTCACCGACAGGGACGCAGTATTTT.

The rearrangement joins TRBV29-1 to TRBJ2-7; 15 bases are shared with TRBD2. The ends lost 3 bases at V and 4 bases at J; junction bases unmatched: 1. Per the germline V gene, CDR1 is SQVTM and CDR2 is ANQGSEA. The CDR3 totals 14 residues. The CDR3 DNA follows: TGCAGCGTTGAGGGACTAGCGGGGGGTTACGAGCAGTACTTC. This encodes CSVEGLAGGYEQYF.

The gene calls are TRBV7-8 and TRBJ1-5; possible D gene TRBD1, 6 bases. In germline, CDR1 is SGHVS, CDR2 FQNEAQ. V was trimmed by 10 bases and J by 3 bases, leaving 19 bases between them. The CDR3 is made up of 15 amino acids. CDR3 protein: CATSRDTFPNQPQHF. In nucleotides, the CDR3 is TGTGCCACCTCACGGGACACCTTCCCCAATCAGCCCCAGCATTTT.

J is TRBJ1-5 and V is TRBV10-1; no clear D. Germline V gene data show CDR1 as WNHNN and CDR2 as SYGVQD (reference sequence). The CDR3 length is 14 residues. V lost 5 bases to trimming and J lost 0 bases, with 8 bases between them. CDR3 loop: CASSNRYSNQPQHF. The CDR3 DNA is TGCGCCAGCAGTAACAGATATAGCAATCAGCCCCAGCATTTT.

This clone has more than one count but fewer than ten. The chain links TRBV19 to TRBJ1-6; D uncertain. With 5 bases removed from V and 7 bases from J, the gap between germline ends came to 12 bases. This CDR3 region has 14 residues. Per the germline V gene, CDR1 is LNHDA and CDR2 is SQIVND (reference sequence). For the CDR3, the DNA is TGTGCCAGTAGTTCCCGGGAGTCGAATTCACCCCTCCACTTT. It codes for CASSSRESNSPLHF.

There are a few counts of this clone. V usage is TRBV5-1 and J usage is TRBJ1-1; no firm D call. This CDR3 has 14 amino acids. V gave up 4 bases and J gave up 1 base, with 11 bases separating them. The germline V gene has CDR1 SGHRS and CDR2 YFSETQ. The CDR3 region has the DNA TGCGCCAGCAGCACGAAGGACTGGAACACTGAAGCTTTCTTT. Its protein product is CASSTKDWNTEAFF.

The chain joins TRBV7-9 to TRBJ2-7; 7 bases map to TRBD1. The CDR3 has 15 residues. Looked up from germline, CDR1 is SEHNR and CDR2 is FQNEAQ (reference sequence). V lost 6 bases to trimming and J lost 2 bases; unmatched junction nucleotides: 10. CDR3 residues: CASSSYRGQTYEQYF. In nucleotides, the CDR3 is TGTGCCAGCAGTTCCTACAGGGGCCAAACCTACGAGCAGTACTTC.

The chain joins TRBV27 to TRBJ1-5; 7 bases map to TRBD1. Trimming at V came to 2 bases and at J to 5 bases, leaving 6 bases not matched to a gene. Germline assignment: CDR1 MNHEY and CDR2 SMNVEV (reference sequence). The CDR3 runs 15 residues. CDR3 nucleotide sequence: TGTGCCAGCAGTTTAACAGACAGGGTTCATCAGCCCCAGCATTTT. This codes for CASSLTDRVHQPQHF.

The chain carries TRBV27 and TRBJ2-3; 12 nucleotides agree with TRBD2. CDR3 size: 16 residues. Germline V CDR1 and CDR2: MNHEY, SMNVEV (reference sequence). V shed 5 bases and J 5 bases; nucleotides not matched to a gene: 8. The CDR3 loop is CASSLGLAGMIDTQYF. CDR3 nucleotide sequence: TGTGCCAGCAGTCTAGGACTAGCGGGGATGATAGATACGCAGTATTTT.

This clone was counted a few times. V and J are TRBV7-2 and TRBJ2-3; D possibly corresponds to TRBD2 (6 bases). The CDR3 sequence is 15 residues long. Germline V gene lookup returns CDR1 SGHTA and CDR2 FQGNSA. V was trimmed by 5 bases and J by 4 bases, leaving 16 bases between them. The CDR3 loop is CASSNSYAGSDTQYF. The CDR3 region has the DNA TGTGCCAGCAGCAACAGTTACGCGGGGTCAGATACGCAGTATTTT.